This TCR beta chain was sequenced in a study of blood T cell repertoires in COVID-19. At the level of the study: The United States, Italy and Spain provided the acute and convalescent COVID-19 samples. Nucleic acid was either cDNA or gDNA, and it came from T cells, B-cell-depleted T cells, or PBMCs.

Germline values: CDR1 ENHRY, CDR2 SYGVKD. The ends were cut back, 6 bases at V and 1 base at J, with 12 bases in the middle. This CDR3 is 14 amino acids long. Under the authors' procedure: Amplified reference gene primers provided the basis for estimating nucleated cell counts. Sequencing used immunoSEQ multiplex PCR; TCRdb keeps in-frame clones, though not all of them. V, J and clone size reflect that table, while D and trimming were determined from the DNA. The sample includes around 290,000 clones, around 87% seen only once; the top ten take 7.8%. This clone has only one observation. Sequenced: peripheral blood. This chain uses TRBV10-3 with TRBJ1-1; D ambiguous. The clonotype comes from a woman aged 50 to 65 who had recovered from COVID-19. The DNA for the CDR3 is TGTGCCATCAGAGAGACAACTACGAACACTGAAGCTTTCTTT. Translation gives CAIRETTTNTEAFF.